This TCR beta chain emerged from a study of monozygotic twins with inflammatory bowel disease. To note about this clonotype: As yet, its antigen is unknown.

Notes on the study in general: IBD patients exhibited fewer clonotypes shared with other individuals than healthy twins, particularly with disease activity.

TCRdb re-called the 5' RACE reads; every CDR3 protein appears as one record, without DNA. The table counts about 160,000 distinct CDR3 sequences; under 3.5% lies in the top ten. Germline CDR1 is SGHKS and CDR2 is YYEKEE (reference sequence). This CDR3 contains 16 residues. The TCR was taken from a human donor with ulcerative colitis or Crohn's disease, or a healthy co-twin of an affected twin (not recorded which). The rearrangement uses TRBV5-5 and TRBJ1-2. The sequenced sample consisted of blood. The CDR3 region is CASSLRVGQGGYGYTF.